This TCR beta chain is from a study of post-analysis software for immune sequencing data. Across the whole study: The courses of disease that were included comprised relapsing-remitting, secondary progressive and progressive-relapsing multiple sclerosis.

Study-level points and caveats: There were several TRBV segments more frequent in patients than controls, and TRBV5-6, TRBV5-1 and TRBV20-1 were among them.

Prepared TCR beta cDNA libraries contained unique molecular identifiers. Via MiXCR, TCRdb re-called the PCR reads, giving one row per CDR3 protein. The sample has hundreds of thousands of distinct CDR3 sequences; approximately 57% are singletons. Note on this clonotype: As yet, its antigen is unknown.

CDR1 and CDR2 (germline): ENHRY, SYGVKD. The CDR3 consists of 13 residues. Trimming took 6 bases from V and 2 from J; bases not matched to a gene: 2. Material for sequencing was blood. The chain employs TRBV10-3 and TRBJ1-1; 8 nucleotides align to TRBD1. The origin of this receptor is a girl under 18 with multiple sclerosis. The CDR3 DNA sequence: TGTGCCATCAGGGACAGGGACAACACTGAAGCTTTCTTT. This codes for CAIRDRDNTEAFF.